What follows are 21 T cell receptor beta chains derived from one specimen sequenced in a study of blood T cell repertoires in COVID-19. Only in-frame clones appear in the TCRdb table, and some are missing; sequencing was by immunoSEQ multiplex PCR. The data hold approximately 250,000 clones, with 75% to 95% observed a single time. Material: PBMCs or T cells enriched from blood (not recorded which). These receptors were collected from a middle-aged man who had been exposed to COVID-19.

Of note for this clone: A junction boundary mismatches the germline segment, possibly from a read error. The chain employs TRBV3-1 (or the pseudogene TRBV3-2) and TRBJ2-6, with D perhaps TRBD2 (6 bases). CDR3 length: 16 residues. CDR1 and CDR2 from the germline V gene are LGHDT and YNNKEL (reference sequence). In DNA form, the CDR3 reads TGTGCCAGCACCCAAAGGAGGGACTCTGGGGCCAACGTCCTGACTTTC. It yields the protein CASTQRRDSGANVLTF.

This chain joins TRBV6-5 and TRBJ1-1; D may be TRBD1 (6 bases). This CDR3 spans 14 amino acids. V dropped 6 bases and J dropped 0 bases, with 11 bases sitting between them. CDR1 and CDR2 from the germline V gene are MNHEY and SVGAGI. The CDR3 spells CASRKDRMNTEAFF. The CDR3 coding sequence is TGTGCCAGCAGAAAAGACAGGATGAACACTGAAGCTTTCTTT.

The V gene is TRBV9, the J gene TRBJ2-7; TRBD1 aligns across 7 bases. After removal of 2 bases from V and 0 bases from J, the junction contained 2 bases not matched to a gene. The CDR3 is made up of 14 amino acids. Germline V gene sequence: CDR1 SGDLS, CDR2 YYNGEE. This chain's CDR3 is CASSVRQGSYEQYF. The CDR3 DNA is TGTGCCAGCAGCGTCAGACAGGGCTCCTACGAGCAGTACTTC.

The V call is TRBV4-3, the J call TRBJ2-4; 7 bases are a match to TRBD1. Losses at the gene ends were 3 bases for V and 4 bases for J; bases not matched to a gene: 3. Germline loops: CDR1 LGHNA, CDR2 YSLEER. The CDR3 spans 14 residues. The CDR3 nucleotides are TGCGCCAGCAGCCAGATACAGGGGAAAAACATTCAGTACTTC. This codes for CASSQIQGKNIQYF.

This chain links TRBV3-1 (or the pseudogene TRBV3-2) with TRBJ1-3; D ambiguous. The V and J ends lost 4 bases and 4 bases respectively, with 8 bases between them. The CDR3 covers 13 residues. Germline CDR1 and CDR2: LGHDT and YNNKEL (reference sequence). CDR3 residues: CASSPRAGNTIYF. Written as DNA, the CDR3 is TGTGCCAGCAGCCCCCGAGCGGGAAACACCATATATTTT.

This chain joins TRBV2 and TRBJ2-3; D remains ambiguous. Germline CDR1 SNHLY, CDR2 FYNNEI. V lost 3 bases and J 4 bases, leaving 5 bases between the germline ends. The CDR3 covers 12 residues. The CDR3 protein is CASSDLPDTQYF. The CDR3 DNA reads TGTGCCAGCAGTGATCTTCCAGATACGCAGTATTTT.

The chain links TRBV5-4 to TRBJ2-1; 9 bases agree with TRBD1. The trim removed 1 base at V and 1 base at J, leaving 6 bases unmatched. The germline V gene encodes CDR1 SGHNT and CDR2 YYREEE (reference sequence). The CDR3 contains 17 residues. CDR3 loop: CASSLIPGQGSYNEQFF. The CDR3 DNA reads TGTGCCAGCAGCTTGATTCCAGGACAGGGGTCCTACAATGAGCAGTTCTTC.

This clone was seen a few times. The V call is TRBV19, the J call TRBJ2-2; 9 positions match TRBD1. The germline V gene encodes CDR1 LNHDA and CDR2 SQIVND (reference sequence). The CDR3 has 15 amino acids. Trimming took 6 bases from V and 3 from J; bases not matched to a gene: 5. The CDR3 here is CASSDRGFDTGELFF. The CDR3 DNA is TGTGCCAGTAGCGACAGGGGGTTTGACACCGGGGAGCTGTTTTTT.

This clone was picked up a small number of times. The chain uses TRBV5-1 and TRBJ1-1; D is perhaps TRBD1 (6 bases). Trimming removed 0 bases at V and 0 bases at J, with 9 bases between. Germline CDR1 is SGHRS and CDR2 is YFSETQ. CDR3 length: 15 amino acids. DNA of the CDR3: TGCGCCAGCAGCTTGGTTGGGGGCCTGAACACTGAAGCTTTCTTT. It yields the protein CASSLVGGLNTEAFF.

V usage is TRBV10-3 and J usage is TRBJ1-3, with D possibly TRBD1 on 6 matching bases. Trimming shortened V by 10 bases and J by 0 bases, and 16 bases separated the two germline ends. Germline V lookup: CDR1 ENHRY, CDR2 SYGVKD. The CDR3 has 15 amino acids. The CDR3 coding sequence is TGTGCCACAACGCCGGACAGTAACTCTGGAAACACCATATATTTT. Translated: CATTPDSNSGNTIYF.

J is TRBJ1-1 and V is TRBV19; D is unclear. The CDR3 is made up of 13 amino acids. The V gene's germline CDR1 is LNHDA and CDR2 SQIVND (reference sequence). Trimming took 7 bases from V and 1 from J, leaving 10 bases between them. CDR3 in amino acids: CASIPGTNTEAFF. The CDR3 DNA follows: TGTGCCAGTATCCCAGGAACGAACACTGAAGCTTTCTTT.

The gene calls are TRBV7-2 and TRBJ2-7; 7 nucleotides line up with TRBD2. The CDR3 is 14 amino acids. Germline V gives CDR1 SGHTA, CDR2 FQGNSA. J lost 0 bases, V lost 4 bases, and 3 bases had no gene match. The CDR3 nucleotides read TGTGCCAGCAGCTGGGGGGAGGGCTCCTACGAGCAGTACTTC. Its protein is CASSWGEGSYEQYF.

This chain joins TRBV7-2 and TRBJ2-1, with unresolved D. The germline gives CDR1 SGHTA, CDR2 FQGNSA. The CDR3 loop spans 13 amino acids. V was clipped by 4 bases and J by 8 bases, with 12 bases between them. The CDR3 bases are TGTGCCAGCAGCTCGCAGGTGTTCGATGAGCAGTTCTTC. This sequence encodes CASSSQVFDEQFF. Combining the CDR3 with reference TRBV7-2 and TRBJ2-1 gives the whole variable domain GAGVSQSPSNKVTEKGKDVELRCDPISGHTALYWYRQSLGQGLEFLIYFQGNSAPDKSGLPSDRFSAERTGGSVSTLTIQRTQQEDSAVYLCASSSQVFDEQFFGPGTRLTVL.

This clone was seen just once. The chain couples TRBV24-1 to TRBJ2-1, with 12 nucleotides matching TRBD2. The CDR3 contains 17 residues. J was trimmed by 4 bases and V by 4 bases; bases with no gene match: 7. Germline V gene data show CDR1 as KGHDR and CDR2 as SFDVKD. The CDR3 spells CATSDSSGTSGYNEQFF. The CDR3, as DNA: TGTGCCACCAGTGACTCCTCCGGGACTAGCGGGTACAATGAGCAGTTCTTC.

This clone was detected many times. J is TRBJ2-3 and V is TRBV7-9; 9 positions agree with TRBD2. Germline CDR1 reads SEHNR; CDR2 reads FQNEAQ (reference sequence). The junction had 5 bases not matched to a gene; V was cut back by 7 bases and J by 6 bases. CDR3 length: 13 residues. The CDR3, as DNA: TGTGCCAGCATAGCGGGAGTGGGGGATACGCAGTATTTT. Amino acid sequence: CASIAGVGDTQYF.

The chain joins TRBV5-1 to TRBJ2-1; TRBD2 matches at 14 bases. There are 18 residues in the CDR3. Germline V gene lookup returns CDR1 SGHRS and CDR2 YFSETQ. J was trimmed by 3 bases and V by 0 bases; bases with no gene match: 5. The CDR3 reads CASSLAGTSGSVYNEQFF. CDR3 nucleotide sequence: TGCGCCAGCAGCTTGGCCGGGACTAGCGGGAGTGTCTACAATGAGCAGTTCTTC.

This clone was observed once. V is TRBV19 and J is TRBJ2-7; perhaps TRBD2 as D (6 bases). The CDR3 extends over 14 amino acids. CDR1 is LNHDA and CDR2 is SQIVND in the germline V gene (reference sequence). V was shortened by 10 bases and J by 2 bases, with 18 bases between the two germline ends. The chain's CDR3 is CATRIGREAYEQYF. The CDR3 nucleotides are TGTGCCACCCGAATTGGGCGGGAAGCCTACGAGCAGTACTTC.

This clone appeared once. The V gene is TRBV28, the J gene TRBJ2-1; D remains unclear. The germline V gene has CDR1 MDHEN and CDR2 SYDVKM. Trimming took 2 bases from V and 12 from J, leaving 17 bases between them. The CDR3 is made up of 14 amino acids. The CDR3 nucleotides read TGTGCCAGCAGTTTAGTCATAACGAGCGTAGGGCAGTTCTTC. Its translation is CASSLVITSVGQFF.

J is TRBJ2-7 and V is TRBV29-1; 11 positions agree with TRBD2. Germline loops: CDR1 SQVTM, CDR2 ANQGSEA. The CDR3 runs 15 residues. V shed 3 bases, J shed 1 base, and the junction held 5 bases outside the gene matches. CDR3 residues: CSVELGLAASYEQYF. The CDR3 coding sequence is TGCAGCGTTGAGTTGGGACTAGCGGCTTCCTACGAGCAGTACTTC.

This clone came up once. As DNA, the CDR3 is TGTGCCAGCAGTAGGACATCCCAGGATCAGCCCCAGCATTTT. It is translated as CASSRTSQDQPQHF. The chain uses TRBV6-5 and TRBJ1-5, with D perhaps matching TRBD1 (5 bases). This CDR3 is 14 amino acids long. V shed 5 bases and J shed 5 bases, with 13 bases lying between them. CDR1 is MNHEY and CDR2 is SVGAGI in the germline V gene.

The rearrangement joins TRBV28 to TRBJ2-7; D might be TRBD1 (5 bases). The CDR3 is 13 residues long. Germline lookup yields CDR1 MDHEN and CDR2 SYDVKM. V lost 7 bases to trimming and J lost 2 bases, with 12 bases between them. CDR3 residues: CASNAGQAYEQYF. CDR3 in DNA: TGTGCCAGCAATGCAGGGCAAGCCTACGAGCAGTACTTC.